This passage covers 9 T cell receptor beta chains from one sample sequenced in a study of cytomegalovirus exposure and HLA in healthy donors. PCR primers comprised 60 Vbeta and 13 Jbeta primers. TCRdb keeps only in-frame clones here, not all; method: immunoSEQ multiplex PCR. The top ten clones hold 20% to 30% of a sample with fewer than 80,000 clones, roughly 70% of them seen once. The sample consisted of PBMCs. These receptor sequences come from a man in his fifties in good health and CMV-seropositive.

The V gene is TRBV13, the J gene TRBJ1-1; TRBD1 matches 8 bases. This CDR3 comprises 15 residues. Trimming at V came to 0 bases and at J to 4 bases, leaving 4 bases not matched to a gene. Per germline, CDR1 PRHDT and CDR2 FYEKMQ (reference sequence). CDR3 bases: TGTGCCAGCAGCTTAGGACAGGGGGTGAGCACTGAAGCTTTCTTT. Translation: CASSLGQGVSTEAFF.

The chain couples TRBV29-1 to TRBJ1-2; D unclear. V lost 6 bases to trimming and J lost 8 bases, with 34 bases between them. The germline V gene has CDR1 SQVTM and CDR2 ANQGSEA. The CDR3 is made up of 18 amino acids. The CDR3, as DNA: TGCAGCGTACTCACCAGAGACCCTTGGAGGAGGGAGAGAAACGGCTACACCTTC. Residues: CSVLTRDPWRRERNGYTF.

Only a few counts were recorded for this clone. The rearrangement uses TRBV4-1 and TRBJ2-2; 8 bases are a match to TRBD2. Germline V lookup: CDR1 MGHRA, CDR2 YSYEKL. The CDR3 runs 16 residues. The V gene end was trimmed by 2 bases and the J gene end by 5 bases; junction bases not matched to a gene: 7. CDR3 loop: CASSQTGTRITGELFF. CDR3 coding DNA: TGCGCCAGCAGCCAAACCGGGACTAGAATTACCGGGGAGCTGTTTTTT.

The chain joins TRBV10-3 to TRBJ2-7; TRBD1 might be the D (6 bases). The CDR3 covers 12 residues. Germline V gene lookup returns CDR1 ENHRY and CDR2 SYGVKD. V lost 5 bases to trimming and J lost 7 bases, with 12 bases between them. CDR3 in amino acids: CAISPAGEEQYV. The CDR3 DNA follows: TGTGCCATCAGTCCCGCAGGGGAAGAGCAGTACGTC.

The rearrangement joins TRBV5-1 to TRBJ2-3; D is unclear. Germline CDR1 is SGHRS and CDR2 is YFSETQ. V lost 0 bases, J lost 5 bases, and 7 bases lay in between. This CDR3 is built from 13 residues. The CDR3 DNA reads TGCGCCAGCAGCTTGGCCCCCGGAGATACGCAGTATTTT. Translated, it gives CASSLAPGDTQYF.

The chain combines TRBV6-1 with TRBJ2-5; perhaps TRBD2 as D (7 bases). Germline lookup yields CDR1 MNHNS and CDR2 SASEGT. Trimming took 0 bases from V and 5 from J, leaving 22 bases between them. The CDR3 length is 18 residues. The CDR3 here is CASSEAVEPGARGETQYF. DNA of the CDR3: TGTGCCAGCAGTGAAGCGGTAGAGCCAGGGGCGCGGGGGGAGACCCAGTACTTC.

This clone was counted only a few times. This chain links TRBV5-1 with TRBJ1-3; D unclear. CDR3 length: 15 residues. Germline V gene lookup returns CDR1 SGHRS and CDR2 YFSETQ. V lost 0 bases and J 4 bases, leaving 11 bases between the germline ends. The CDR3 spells CASSLAGISGNTIYF. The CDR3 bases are TGCGCCAGCAGCTTGGCGGGGATAAGCGGAAACACCATATATTTT.

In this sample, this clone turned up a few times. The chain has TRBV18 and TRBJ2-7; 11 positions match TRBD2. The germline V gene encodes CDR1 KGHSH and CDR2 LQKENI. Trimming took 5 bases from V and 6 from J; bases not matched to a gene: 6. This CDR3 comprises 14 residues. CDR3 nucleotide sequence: TGTGCCAGCTCATCTAGCGGGGGGTCTGGCGAGCAGTACTTC. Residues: CASSSSGGSGEQYF.

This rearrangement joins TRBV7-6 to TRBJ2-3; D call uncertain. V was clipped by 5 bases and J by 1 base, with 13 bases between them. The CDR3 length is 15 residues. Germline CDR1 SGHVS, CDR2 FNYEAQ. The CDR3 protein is CASSPTEIRTDTQYF. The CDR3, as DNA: TGTGCCAGCAGCCCTACGGAGATTCGCACAGATACGCAGTATTTT. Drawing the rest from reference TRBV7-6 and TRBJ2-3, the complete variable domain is GAGVSQSPRYKVTKRGQDVALRCDPISGHVSLYWYRQALGQGPEFLTYFNYEAQQDKSGLPNDRFSAERPEGSISTLTIQRTEQRDSAMYRCASSPTEIRTDTQYFGPGTRLTVL.